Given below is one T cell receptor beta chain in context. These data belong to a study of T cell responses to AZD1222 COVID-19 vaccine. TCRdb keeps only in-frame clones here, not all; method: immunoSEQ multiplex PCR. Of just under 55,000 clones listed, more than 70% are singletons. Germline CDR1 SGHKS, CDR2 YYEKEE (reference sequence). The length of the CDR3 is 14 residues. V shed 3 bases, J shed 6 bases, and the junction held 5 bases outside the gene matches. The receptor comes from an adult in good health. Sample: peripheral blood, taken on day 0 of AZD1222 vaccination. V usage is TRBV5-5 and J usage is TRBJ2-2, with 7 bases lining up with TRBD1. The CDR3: CASSSRQGAGELFF. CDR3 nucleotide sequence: TGTGCCAGCAGCTCACGACAGGGAGCCGGGGAGCTGTTTTTT.